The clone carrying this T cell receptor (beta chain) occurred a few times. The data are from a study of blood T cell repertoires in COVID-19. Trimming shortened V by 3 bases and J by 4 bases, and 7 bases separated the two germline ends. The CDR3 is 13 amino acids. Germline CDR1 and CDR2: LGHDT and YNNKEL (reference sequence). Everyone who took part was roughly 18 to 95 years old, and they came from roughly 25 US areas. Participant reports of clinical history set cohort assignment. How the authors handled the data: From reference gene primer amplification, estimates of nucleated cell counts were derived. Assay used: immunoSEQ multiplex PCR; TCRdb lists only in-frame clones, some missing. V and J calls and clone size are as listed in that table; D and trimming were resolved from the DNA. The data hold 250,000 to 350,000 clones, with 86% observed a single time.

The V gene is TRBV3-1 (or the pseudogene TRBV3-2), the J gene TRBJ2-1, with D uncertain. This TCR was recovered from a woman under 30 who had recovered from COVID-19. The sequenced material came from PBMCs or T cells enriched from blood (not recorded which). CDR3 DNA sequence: TGTGCCAGCAGCCACCTTCTGTACAATGAGCAGTTCTTC. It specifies CASSHLLYNEQFF.